Shown below are 24 T cell receptor beta chains from a single sample sequenced in a study of identifying expanded T cells in peripheral blood. The protocol was immunoSEQ multiplex PCR, while the TCRdb copy is restricted to in-frame clones and leaves out a portion. This table holds about 91,000 clones, roughly 86% found once. The specimen sequenced was blood. These receptors were taken from a person between 18 and 75 years old in good health.

The chain has TRBV27 and TRBJ2-7, with D maybe TRBD2 (6 bases). Trimming left V 7 bases short and J 5 bases short, with 18 bases between. This CDR3 has 14 amino acids. Germline V CDR1 and CDR2: MNHEY, SMNVEV (reference sequence). The CDR3 loop reads CASTSASEGDEQYF. The DNA for the CDR3 is TGTGCCAGCACGTCGGCTAGCGAGGGCGACGAGCAGTACTTC.

This chain links TRBV6-6 with TRBJ2-7, with 9 nucleotides matching TRBD1. The V and J ends lost 6 bases and 4 bases, in that order; junction bases with no gene match: 10. This CDR3 is 15 amino acids long. Germline V gene sequence: CDR1 MNHNY, CDR2 SVGAGI (reference sequence). The CDR3 reads CASRRQGGEGYEQYF. The CDR3 DNA follows: TGTGCCAGCAGGAGACAGGGGGGCGAGGGGTACGAGCAGTACTTC.

The chain links TRBV11-2 to TRBJ2-6, with D unresolved. CDR1 SGHAT and CDR2 FQNNGV come from the germline V gene. The CDR3 totals 17 residues. V was shortened by 8 bases and J by 3 bases, with 20 bases between the two germline ends. For the CDR3, the DNA is TGTGCCAGCTCCTATACGGGCCTTAAGGATGGGGCCAACGTCCTGACTTTC. This codes for CASSYTGLKDGANVLTF.

This chain links TRBV9 with TRBJ2-1, with 10 bases that match TRBD2. Trimming removed 3 bases from V and 3 bases from J; junction bases left unmatched: 9. The CDR3 has 17 amino acids. Germline lookup yields CDR1 SGDLS and CDR2 YYNGEE. The CDR3 loop is CASSGGEREGRYNEQFF. For the CDR3, the DNA is TGTGCCAGCAGCGGAGGGGAGCGGGAGGGCCGCTACAATGAGCAGTTCTTC.

This clone was found a few times. The chain joins TRBV5-1 to TRBJ2-3; TRBD1 agrees at 8 bases. The CDR3 is made up of 15 amino acids. V gave up 3 bases and J gave up 2 bases; unmatched junction bases: 5. The germline gives CDR1 SGHRS, CDR2 YFSETQ. The CDR3 DNA follows: TGCGCCAGCAGCTCTGGACAGGGCGACACAGATACGCAGTATTTT. Its protein product is CASSSGQGDTDTQYF.

V is TRBV28 and J is TRBJ2-2, with D unresolved. The CDR3 extends over 12 amino acids. Trimming removed 10 bases at V and 4 bases at J, with 10 bases between. Germline V gene data show CDR1 as MDHEN and CDR2 as SYDVKM. The DNA of the CDR3 is TGTGCCACCCGCCTGGGCACCGGGGAGCTGTTTTTT. It specifies CATRLGTGELFF.

The CDR3 DNA follows: TGCGCCAGCAGCTTGGCCTATCCTAGCGGGGGATTCTACGAGCAGTACTTC. This gives the protein CASSLAYPSGGFYEQYF. The genes are TRBV5-1 and TRBJ2-7, with 10 bases matching TRBD2. Germline CDR1 SGHRS, CDR2 YFSETQ. The CDR3 spans 17 residues. The V segment lost 0 bases and the J segment 3 bases; nucleotides outside the gene matches: 9.

The genes are TRBV5-4 and TRBJ2-3, with D possibly matching TRBD1 (6 bases). The CDR3 runs to 14 residues. Trimming removed 1 base at V and 2 bases at J, with 8 bases between. Germline-derived CDR1 and CDR2 are SGHNT and YYREEE (reference sequence). CDR3 sequence (DNA): TGTGCCAGCAGCTTGAGGACAGACACAGATACGCAGTATTTT. Its protein product is CASSLRTDTDTQYF. The full variable domain, with the rest looked up from reference TRBV5-4 and TRBJ2-3, is ETGVTQSPTHLIKTRGQQVTLRCSSQSGHNTVSWYQQALGQGPQFIFQYYREEENGRGNFPPRFSGLQFPNYSSELNVNALELDDSALYLCASSLRTDTDTQYFGPGTRLTVL.

The V gene is TRBV7-3, the J gene TRBJ2-3; D not certain. V lost 4 bases and J 8 bases, leaving 13 bases between the germline ends. The germline gives CDR1 SGHTA, CDR2 FQGTGA. This CDR3 region has 13 residues. The CDR3 DNA sequence: TGTGCCAGCAGCTCAGACCTTCCCGCTACGCAGTATTTT. Protein: CASSSDLPATQYF.

The chain carries TRBV28 and TRBJ1-2; TRBD1 might be the D (5 bases). Germline V gene data show CDR1 as MDHEN and CDR2 as SYDVKM. The CDR3 covers 13 residues. V shed 3 bases and J shed 2 bases, with 7 bases lying between them. The CDR3 DNA reads as TGTGCCAGCAGTTTGACAGAGAACTATGGCTACACCTTC. Residues: CASSLTENYGYTF.

The J gene is TRBJ2-2, the V gene TRBV5-1, with D possibly matching TRBD2 (7 bases). The CDR3 has 17 amino acids. V was shortened by 3 bases and J by 0 bases, with 15 bases between the two germline ends. Germline CDR1 is SGHRS and CDR2 is YFSETQ. CDR3 residues: CASSSGGSGANTGELFF. CDR3 in DNA: TGCGCCAGCAGCTCGGGAGGCTCAGGGGCGAACACCGGGGAGCTGTTTTTT. Full variable domain (outside the CDR3, taken from reference TRBV5-1 and TRBJ2-2): KAGVTQTPRYLIKTRGQQVTLSCSPISGHRSVSWYQQTPGQGLQFLFEYFSETQRNKGNFPGRFSGRQFSNSRSEMNVSTLELGDSALYLCASSSGGSGANTGELFFGEGSRLTVL.

The chain uses TRBV18 and TRBJ1-5; D may be TRBD1 (5 bases). The CDR3 consists of 14 residues. CDR1 and CDR2 from the germline V gene are KGHSH and LQKENI. V was clipped by 3 bases and J by 1 base, with 7 bases between them. The CDR3 DNA sequence: TGTGCCAGCTCACCGACAGTGAGCAATCAGCCCCAGCATTTT. Translated: CASSPTVSNQPQHF.

V usage is TRBV5-4 and J usage is TRBJ2-3, with D perhaps TRBD1 (6 bases). This CDR3 is built from 14 residues. The germline V gene encodes CDR1 SGHNT and CDR2 YYREEE (reference sequence). Trimming stripped 4 bases from V and 6 bases from J, with 15 bases between. CDR3 sequence (DNA): TGTGCCAGCAGCCCTCGTACAGGGCTTGATACGCAGTATTTT. This translates into CASSPRTGLDTQYF.

The chain employs TRBV10-3 and TRBJ1-6; D remains unclear. The CDR3 is made up of 12 amino acids. Germline-derived CDR1 and CDR2 are ENHRY and SYGVKD. V gave up 3 bases and J gave up 3 bases, with 0 bases separating them. As DNA, the CDR3 is TGTGCCATCAGTGACTATAATTCACCCCTCCACTTT. This translates into CAISDYNSPLHF.

The rearrangement joins TRBV6-5 to TRBJ2-7; D perhaps matches TRBD2 (5 bases). Germline V CDR1 and CDR2: MNHEY, SVGAGI. The CDR3 extends over 13 amino acids. Trimming stripped 6 bases from V and 6 bases from J, with 15 bases between. The CDR3 region is CASRPGILGEQYF. The CDR3 coding sequence is TGTGCCAGCAGACCCGGGATCCTAGGCGAGCAGTACTTC.

V gene TRBV5-4 combines with J gene TRBJ2-7, with D maybe TRBD2 (6 bases). Per the germline V gene, CDR1 is SGHNT and CDR2 is YYREEE (reference sequence). Trimming removed 3 bases at V and 2 bases at J, with 15 bases between. CDR3 length: 15 amino acids. The CDR3 sequence is CASSSPGRSTYEQYF. The CDR3 DNA follows: TGTGCCAGCAGCTCCCCCGGGAGAAGTACCTACGAGCAGTACTTC.

This chain joins TRBV7-3 and TRBJ1-1, with D possibly TRBD1 on 5 matching bases. Trimming shortened V by 6 bases and J by 0 bases, and 20 bases separated the two germline ends. This CDR3 spans 17 amino acids. Germline CDR1 is SGHTA and CDR2 is FQGTGA. The CDR3 nucleotides read TGTGCCAGCAGACCCACAGGCAGCGGATACATGAACACTGAAGCTTTCTTT. It yields the protein CASRPTGSGYMNTEAFF.

V gene TRBV27 combines with J gene TRBJ2-1; no clear D. Germline CDR1 reads MNHEY; CDR2 reads SMNVEV (reference sequence). V was pared by 0 bases and J by 2 bases, with 14 bases between. The CDR3 has 17 residues. CDR3 region: CASSLSIGPGTYNEQFF. The CDR3 DNA reads TGTGCCAGCAGTTTATCGATCGGCCCAGGTACCTACAATGAGCAGTTCTTC.

V usage is TRBV14 and J usage is TRBJ2-1, with TRBD1 matching over 7 bases. With V trimmed by 0 bases and J by 1 base, 3 bases remained unmatched. CDR1 is SGHDN and CDR2 is FVKESK in the germline V gene. CDR3 length: 16 amino acids. The CDR3 bases are TGTGCCAGCAGCCAAGATCCAGGGGGATCCTACAATGAGCAGTTCTTC. Protein: CASSQDPGGSYNEQFF.

The sample holds a few counts of this clone. The gene calls are TRBV6-6 and TRBJ1-3; D unresolved. With 6 bases removed from V and 4 bases from J, the gap between germline ends came to 19 bases. The germline V gene encodes CDR1 MNHNY and CDR2 SVGAGI (reference sequence). The CDR3 sequence is 16 residues long. The CDR3 loop is CASSYPTPAGGNTIYF. The CDR3 coding sequence is TGTGCCAGCAGCTACCCGACACCGGCGGGGGGAAACACCATATATTTT.

The gene calls are TRBV28 and TRBJ1-4; D remains unclear. Germline CDR1 reads MDHEN; CDR2 reads SYDVKM. V lost 2 bases and J 8 bases, leaving 3 bases between the germline ends. The CDR3 has 11 amino acids. The CDR3 region has the DNA TGTGCCAGCAGTTTACACGAAAAACTGTTTTTT. Translated: CASSLHEKLFF. The full variable domain, its missing parts supplied by reference TRBV28 and TRBJ1-4, is DVKVTQSSRYLVKRTGEKVFLECVQDMDHENMFWYRQDPGLGLRLIYFSYDVKMKEKGDIPEGYSVSREKKERFSLILESASTNQTSMYLCASSLHEKLFFGSGTQLSVL.

The chain uses TRBV2 and TRBJ2-7, with a weak D call TRBD2 (6 bases). This CDR3 comprises 14 residues. Trimming shortened V by 1 base and J by 6 bases, and 13 bases separated the two germline ends. Germline V gives CDR1 SNHLY, CDR2 FYNNEI. The CDR3 sequence is CASSEDGLLVEQYF. The CDR3 DNA follows: TGTGCCAGCAGTGAAGACGGACTATTGGTCGAGCAGTACTTC.

The chain employs TRBV5-5 and TRBJ2-7; D gene ambiguous. The CDR3 has 14 amino acids. The V and J ends lost 0 bases and 7 bases respectively, with 14 bases between them. The germline CDR1 and CDR2 sequences are SGHKS and YYEKEE (reference sequence). In DNA, the CDR3 is TGTGCCAGCAGCTTGGTGGGCGCAATTGGGGAGCAGTACTTC. This codes for CASSLVGAIGEQYF. Looking up the rest from reference TRBV5-5 and TRBJ2-7 gives the full variable domain: DAGVTQSPTHLIKTRGQQVTLRCSPISGHKSVSWYQQVLGQGPQFIFQYYEKEERGRGNFPDRFSARQFPNYSSELNVNALLLGDSALYLCASSLVGAIGEQYFGPGTRLTVT.

The chain combines TRBV19 with TRBJ1-5; D is perhaps TRBD1 (5 bases). CDR1 is LNHDA and CDR2 is SQIVND in the germline V gene (reference sequence). The V gene lost 4 bases and the J gene lost 3 bases, with 10 bases spanning the gap. CDR3 size: 14 residues. CDR3 in DNA: TGTGCCAGTAGTACCGGGACGGACAATCAGCCCCAGCATTTT. Residues: CASSTGTDNQPQHF.